The rows below give T cell receptor beta chains drawn from one sample of a study of shared T cell receptors in the human thymus. Profiling relied on immunoSEQ multiplex PCR, and the TCRdb table lists in-frame clones only, not all of them. Of about 610,000 clones listed, approximately 88% are singletons. This same sample was also part of a study on human thymus T cells.

Sequenced: thymocytes. These receptors were obtained from a boy under three years old with a congenital heart defect. CDR3s include the opening cysteine and the closing phenylalanine or tryptophan. Each record gives: clone size, V gene, D gene, J gene, CDR3 DNA, CDR3 protein. The D gene is left open where the match is weak. Size values are once, few and many counts, or a class for expanded clones, and some rows have none.

size: NA; V: TRBV5-1; D: TRBD1; J: TRBJ1-2; DNA: TGCGCCAGCAGCCCCCCCGGGACAGACGATGGCTACACCTTC; CDR3: CASSPPGTDDGYTF
size: few; V: TRBV15; D: NA; J: TRBJ2-1; DNA: TGTGCCACCCGTAAGCTAGCTAACAATGAGCAGTTCTTC; CDR3: CATRKLANNEQFF
size: NA; V: TRBV20-1; D: TRBD1; J: TRBJ1-2; DNA: TGCAGTGCTAGTACAGGGGATGGCTACACCTTC; CDR3: CSASTGDGYTF
size: NA; V: TRBV6-6; D: NA; J: TRBJ2-7; DNA: TGTGCCAGCAGTTACTCGGACTATGGATACGAGCAGTACTTC; CDR3: CASSYSDYGYEQYF
size: NA; V: TRBV19; D: TRBD2; J: TRBJ2-3; DNA: TGTGCCAGTAAGGGCCGCGGGAGCGCAGATACGCAGTATTTT; CDR3: CASKGRGSADTQYF
size: NA; V: TRBV30; D: NA; J: TRBJ1-4; DNA: TGTGCCTGGCGGAACAGAGGGAATGAAAAACTGTTTTTT; CDR3: CAWRNRGNEKLFF
size: NA; V: TRBV13; D: NA; J: TRBJ2-2; DNA: TGTGCCAGCAGCTCCGACTACTACACCGGGGAGCTGTTTTTT; CDR3: CASSSDYYTGELFF
size: NA; V: TRBV5-1; D: NA; J: TRBJ2-7; DNA: TGCGCCAGCAGCCCGCGCGGGACGACCTACGAGCAGTACTTC; CDR3: CASSPRGTTYEQYF
size: NA; V: TRBV4-2; D: TRBD2; J: TRBJ2-7; DNA: TGTGCCAGCAGCCAAGAAACAGGTCGGCGGGAGGGGGTCGAGGGGTACGAGCAGTACTTC; CDR3: CASSQETGRREGVEGYEQYF
size: NA; V: TRBV29-1; D: TRBD2; J: TRBJ2-7; DNA: TGCAGCGCATCTAGCGGGAAATACGAGCAGTACTTC; CDR3: CSASSGKYEQYF
size: NA; V: TRBV5-1; D: TRBD2; J: TRBJ2-7; DNA: TGCGCCAGCGGACCCGGACTAGCGGGAGTTTATCCTTCCTACGAGCAGTACTTC; CDR3: CASGPGLAGVYPSYEQYF
size: few; V: TRBV28; D: TRBD1; J: TRBJ1-4; DNA: TGTGCCAGCAGTTATACAGGGGACGAAAAACTGTTTTTT; CDR3: CASSYTGDEKLFF
size: NA; V: TRBV13; D: TRBD1; J: TRBJ1-2; DNA: TGTGCCAGCAGCCTATCCCAGGGGGCCATGACCTATGGCTACACCTTC; CDR3: CASSLSQGAMTYGYTF
size: NA; V: TRBV6-1; D: NA; J: TRBJ2-7; DNA: TGTGCCAGCACTCTGGCAGGGTTGTACGAGCAGTACTTC; CDR3: CASTLAGLYEQYF
size: few; V: TRBV5-1; D: NA; J: TRBJ2-7; DNA: TGCGCCAGCAGCTTGGAGGGGGAGGGGACGAGCTCCTACGAGCAGTACTTC; CDR3: CASSLEGEGTSSYEQYF
size: NA; V: TRBV7-9; D: NA; J: TRBJ2-2; DNA: TGTGCCAGCAGCTTAGGTAGGACAGCACTGGCCACCGGGGAGCTGTTTTTT; CDR3: CASSLGRTALATGELFF
size: once; V: TRBV30; D: TRBD2; J: TRBJ2-5; DNA: TGTGCCTGGAGTGTACGCGGACTAGCGGGAGGGGGACAACAAGAGACCCAGTACTTC; CDR3: CAWSVRGLAGGGQQETQYF
size: few; V: TRBV5-1; D: NA; J: TRBJ1-2; DNA: TGCGCCAGCAGCACGGATGGACAGTATGGCTACACCTTC; CDR3: CASSTDGQYGYTF
size: once; V: TRBV5-1; D: NA; J: TRBJ2-2; DNA: TGCGCCAGCAGCCTCACGGGGGTAGCGACCACCGGGGAGCTGTTTTTT; CDR3: CASSLTGVATTGELFF
size: NA; V: TRBV27; D: NA; J: TRBJ1-2; DNA: TGTGCCAGCAGTTCCGAACAGGGAGCGAGAGGCTACACCTTC; CDR3: CASSSEQGARGYTF
size: NA; V: TRBV7-3; D: TRBD1; J: TRBJ1-3; DNA: TGTGCCAGCAGCATAAGACAGGGCTCTGGAAACACCATATATTTT; CDR3: CASSIRQGSGNTIYF
size: NA; V: TRBV6-4; D: TRBD2; J: TRBJ2-3; DNA: TGTGCCAGCAGTGACTCGGGGACTAGCGGGAGGTATACGCAGTATTTT; CDR3: CASSDSGTSGRYTQYF
size: NA; V: TRBV6-5; D: NA; J: TRBJ2-1; DNA: TGTGCCAGCTTCCCTAGTAGGGGGTACAATGAGCAGTTCTTC; CDR3: CASFPSRGYNEQFF
size: NA; V: TRBV4-1; D: TRBD2; J: TRBJ2-1; DNA: TGCGCCAGCAGCCAAGGGGCTAGCGGGCCCTACAATGAGCAGTTCTTC; CDR3: CASSQGASGPYNEQFF
size: NA; V: TRBV7-9; D: NA; J: TRBJ2-3; DNA: TGTGCCAGCAGGCTGAGCGATACGCAGTATTTT; CDR3: CASRLSDTQYF
size: NA; V: TRBV5-1; D: TRBD2; J: TRBJ2-1; DNA: TGCGCCAGCAGACTAGCGGGAGGGAATGAGCAGTTCTTC; CDR3: CASRLAGGNEQFF
size: NA; V: TRBV2; D: TRBD2; J: TRBJ2-6; DNA: TGTGCCAGCAGTGATGGGACTAGCGACCTGACGTTGGGGGCCAACGTCCTGACTTTC; CDR3: CASSDGTSDLTLGANVLTF
size: NA; V: TRBV11-2; D: NA; J: TRBJ1-2; DNA: TGTGCCCCATATGGCTACACCTTC; CDR3: CAPYGYTF
size: NA; V: TRBV28; D: TRBD1; J: TRBJ2-7; DNA: TGTGCCAGCAGTTTGGGGACAGGCCTATACGAGCAGTACTTC; CDR3: CASSLGTGLYEQYF
size: few; V: TRBV10-3; D: NA; J: TRBJ2-7; DNA: TGTGCCATCAGTGATATTTCCCCAGGAAACAACTACGAGCAGTACTTC; CDR3: CAISDISPGNNYEQYF
size: NA; V: TRBV27; D: NA; J: TRBJ2-7; DNA: TGTGCCAGCAGTCTCCGACTTTTCTCCTACGAGCAGTACTTC; CDR3: CASSLRLFSYEQYF
size: NA; V: TRBV5-5; D: NA; J: TRBJ1-1; DNA: TGTGCCAGCAGCTTTTACCGGGGTTCAAAAGCTGAAGCTTTCTTT; CDR3: CASSFYRGSKAEAFF
size: NA; V: TRBV11-2; D: NA; J: TRBJ2-2; DNA: TGTGCCAGCAGCTTAGCGGGGGTCCGGCCTGGCCCTGGCGGGGAGCTGTTTTTT; CDR3: CASSLAGVRPGPGGELFF
size: NA; V: TRBV4-1; D: NA; J: TRBJ2-7; DNA: TGCGCCAGCAGCCATGAAGCGGGCCGCTCCTACGAGCAGTACTTC; CDR3: CASSHEAGRSYEQYF
size: NA; V: TRBV6-1; D: NA; J: TRBJ1-5; DNA: TGTGCCAGCAGCCAGGTTAGCAATCAGCCCCAGCATTTT; CDR3: CASSQVSNQPQHF
size: NA; V: TRBV4-1; D: TRBD2; J: TRBJ2-7; DNA: TGCGCCAGCAGCCAGACTAGCCACCTCTCCTACGAGCAGTACTTC; CDR3: CASSQTSHLSYEQYF
size: NA; V: TRBV7-2; D: NA; J: TRBJ1-2; DNA: TGTGCCAGCAGCTTAAGGCAGGGCGGTCATGGCTACACCTTC; CDR3: CASSLRQGGHGYTF
size: NA; V: TRBV7-9; D: TRBD1; J: TRBJ1-2; DNA: TGTGCCAGCAGCTTAATCTCAGGGGGCTCCTATGGCTACACCTTC; CDR3: CASSLISGGSYGYTF
size: NA; V: TRBV28; D: NA; J: TRBJ2-3; DNA: TGTGCCAGCAGTTCCAGGGCGGAGGGTGGGGATACGCAGTATTTT; CDR3: CASSSRAEGGDTQYF
size: NA; V: TRBV2; D: NA; J: TRBJ2-4; DNA: TGTGCCAGCGCACCACCGGGGGTAGCCAAAAACATTCAGTACTTC; CDR3: CASAPPGVAKNIQYF